This TCR beta chain was captured by sequencing in a study of breast tumors, draining lymph nodes, adjacent tissues. Axillary draining lymph nodes of breast cancer patients supplied the node samples. TCRdb itself ran the multiplex PCR reads through MiXCR, one entry per CDR3 protein. The top ten hold 3% to 4% of the sample, which has a few hundred thousand distinct CDR3 sequences, under 35% seen once. This CDR3 is 12 amino acids long. Between the trimmed V and J ends, which lost 6 bases and 3 bases, there was a span of 9 bases. This clonotype was observed at least ten times. Sequencing input: axillary lymph node tissue. The chain employs TRBV12-3 or TRBV12-4 and TRBJ2-7, with D unclear. The source of this sequence is a female donor with breast cancer. Some clones in this sample may be carry-over from other donors' samples. In DNA, the CDR3 is TGTGCCAGCAGCGGGTTCAGCTACGAGCAGTACTTC. It is translated as CASSGFSYEQYF.